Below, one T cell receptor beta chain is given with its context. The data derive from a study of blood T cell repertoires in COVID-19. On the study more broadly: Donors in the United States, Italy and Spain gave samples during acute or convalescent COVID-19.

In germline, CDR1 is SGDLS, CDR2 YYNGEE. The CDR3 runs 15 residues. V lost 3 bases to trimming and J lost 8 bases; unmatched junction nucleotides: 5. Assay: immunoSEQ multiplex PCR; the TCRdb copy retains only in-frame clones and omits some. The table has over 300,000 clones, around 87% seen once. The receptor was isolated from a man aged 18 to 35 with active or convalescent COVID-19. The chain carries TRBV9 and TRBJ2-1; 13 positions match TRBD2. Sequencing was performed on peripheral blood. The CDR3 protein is CASSALAGGYYEQFF. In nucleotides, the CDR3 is TGTGCCAGCAGCGCACTAGCGGGGGGGTACTATGAGCAGTTCTTC.